This T cell receptor beta chain was captured by sequencing in a study of identical twins. Overall study results and limits: Models, which agreed with sharing between unrelated individuals, nonetheless underestimated the out-of-frame TCR alpha sharing seen in monozygotic twins.

Germline lookup yields CDR1 SNHLY and CDR2 FYNNEI. V was clipped by 6 bases and J by 6 bases; unmatched bases: 11. CDR3 length equals 14 residues. Points on this clonotype: Its matching antigen is unknown.

TCRdb itself ran the 5' RACE reads through MiXCR, one entry per CDR3 protein. The table shows roughly 230,000 distinct CDR3 sequences, with around 8% occurring only once. These records were also assigned to another study, of yellow fever vaccine responses in identical twins.

The sequencing sample was made of CD8+ T cells sorted from blood. The chain links TRBV2 to TRBJ2-7; the match to TRBD1 covers 7 bases. The sequence was obtained from a woman aged 18-35 years in good health. CDR3 coding DNA: TGTGCCAGCAGACGACAGGGATTGGAAGGCGAGCAGTACTTC. It codes for CASRRQGLEGEQYF.